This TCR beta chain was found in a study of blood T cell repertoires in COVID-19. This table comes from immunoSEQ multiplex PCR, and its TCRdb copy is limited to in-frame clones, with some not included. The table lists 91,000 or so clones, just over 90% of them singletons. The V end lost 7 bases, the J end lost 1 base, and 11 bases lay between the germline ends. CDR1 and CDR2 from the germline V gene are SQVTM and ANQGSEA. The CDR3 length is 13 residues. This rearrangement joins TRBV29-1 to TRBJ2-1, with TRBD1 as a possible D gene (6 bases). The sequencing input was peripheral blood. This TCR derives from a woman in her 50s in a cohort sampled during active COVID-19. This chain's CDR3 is CSAVRGSYNEQFF. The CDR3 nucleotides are TGCAGCGCGGTCAGGGGATCCTACAATGAGCAGTTCTTC.